This T cell receptor (beta chain) was retrieved from a study of OX40 agonist ivuxolimab in advanced cancers. General study points: Expanded clones belonging to CD8+ T cells outnumbered, on average, those of CD4+.

Assay used: immunoSEQ multiplex PCR; TCRdb lists only in-frame clones, some missing. The table lists 25,000 to 35,000 clones, approximately 84% of them singletons. Germline CDR1 is LNHDA and CDR2 is SQIVND (reference sequence). V was cut by 5 bases and J by 4 bases, with 14 bases left in between. This CDR3 contains 14 residues. Concerning this clone: Its antigen is as yet unknown.

This sequence originates from an adult with an advanced solid tumor such as melanoma, head and neck, liver or kidney cancer. This material consisted of CD4+ or CD8+ T cells sorted from blood, taken in a trial of the OX40 agonist ivuxolimab. The gene calls are TRBV19 and TRBJ1-2; TRBD1 is a possible D gene (5 bases). CDR3 residues: CASSQAGFIYGYTF. The CDR3 DNA is TGTGCCAGTAGTCAAGCAGGGTTTATCTATGGCTACACCTTC.